The clone carrying this T cell receptor beta chain has at least ten counts. What it recognizes is unknown. The data stem from a study of neurological immune-mediated disorders. Study-wide points: Across subjects, expanded clones had no CDR3 amino acid sequences in common, pointing to private repertoires in all groups.

MiXCR was run by TCRdb on the 5' RACE reads, yielding one entry per CDR3 protein. The table shows just over 95,000 distinct CDR3 sequences, with roughly 3.5% occurring only once. This CDR3 has 14 residues. In germline, CDR1 is ENHRY, CDR2 SYGVKD. Trimming took 2 bases from V and 2 from J, leaving 10 bases between them. The receptor was derived from a young woman with multiple sclerosis. Sequenced sample: PBMCs. The chain combines TRBV10-3 with TRBJ2-7; D might be TRBD2 (5 bases). This CDR3 reads CAISETGMTYEQYF. Written as DNA, the CDR3 is TGTGCCATCAGTGAGACGGGAATGACCTACGAGCAGTACTTC.